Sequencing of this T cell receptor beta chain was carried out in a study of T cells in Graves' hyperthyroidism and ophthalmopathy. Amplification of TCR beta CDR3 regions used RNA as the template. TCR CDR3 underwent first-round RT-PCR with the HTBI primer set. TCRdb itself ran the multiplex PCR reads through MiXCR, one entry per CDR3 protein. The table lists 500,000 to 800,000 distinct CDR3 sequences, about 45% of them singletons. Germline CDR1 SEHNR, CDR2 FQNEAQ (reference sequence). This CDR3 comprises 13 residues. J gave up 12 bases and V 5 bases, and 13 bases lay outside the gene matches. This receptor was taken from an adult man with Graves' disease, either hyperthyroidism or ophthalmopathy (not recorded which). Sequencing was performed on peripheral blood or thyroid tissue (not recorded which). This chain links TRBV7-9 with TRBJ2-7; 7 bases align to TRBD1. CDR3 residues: CASSVETGKKAYF. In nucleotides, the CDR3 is TGTGCCAGCAGCGTAGAGACAGGGAAGAAGGCGTACTTC.